Listed below are T cell receptor beta chains from one sample, sequenced in a study of cytomegalovirus exposure and HLA in healthy donors. Libraries were prepared by immunoSEQ multiplex PCR; TCRdb keeps only in-frame clonotypes and omits some of them. Of around 140,000 clones detected, approximately 82% appear once; the ten largest clones hold roughly 3.2%. Sequences were obtained from PBMCs. These receptors came from a man younger than 35 in good health and CMV-seropositive. CDR3s include the opening cysteine and the closing phenylalanine or tryptophan. The order of the fields is J gene, V gene, D gene, clone size, CDR3 protein, CDR3 DNA. A D gene is named only where the DNA matches it firmly. Not all rows give a size; the values are once, few, many and, for expanded clones, a class.

TRBJ2-2	TRBV10-1	TRBD1	-	CASSTRQGVGTGELFF	TGCGCCAGTTCTACAAGACAGGGCGTAGGGACCGGGGAGCTGTTTTTT
TRBJ2-1	TRBV28	-	-	CASSRRESSYNEQFF	TGTGCCAGCAGTCGCCGAGAGAGCTCCTACAATGAGCAGTTCTTC
TRBJ2-3	TRBV5-1	TRBD2	-	CASSSGLAGTDTQYF	TGCGCCAGCAGCTCGGGACTAGCGGGCACAGATACGCAGTATTTT
TRBJ2-6	TRBV19	-	-	CASGGSGANVLTF	TGTGCCAGCGGAGGCTCTGGGGCCAACGTCCTGACTTTC
TRBJ1-1	TRBV12-5	TRBD1	few	CASGLGTGYEAFF	TGTGCTAGTGGTTTAGGGACAGGATATGAAGCTTTCTTT
TRBJ2-7	TRBV30	TRBD1	-	CAWSRTGAPLFYEQYF	TGTGCCTGGAGTCGAACAGGGGCCCCCCTCTTCTACGAGCAGTACTTC
TRBJ1-5	TRBV4-1	TRBD1	-	CASSQDTTTGGPLQDQPQHF	TGCGCCAGCAGCCAAGATACCACCACAGGGGGTCCCCTACAAGATCAGCCCCAGCATTTT
TRBJ2-7	TRBV19	TRBD2	-	CASSGRGRTDEQYF	TGTGCCAGTAGTGGCCGCGGGAGGACCGACGAGCAGTACTTC
TRBJ1-5	TRBV6-5	-	-	CASSRIGGNQPQHF	TGTGCCAGCAGCCGTATCGGGGGCAATCAGCCCCAGCATTTT
TRBJ2-3	TRBV5-1	-	-	CASRHGHPVATDTQYF	TGCGCCAGCAGGCATGGACATCCCGTGGCGACAGATACGCAGTATTTT
TRBJ2-3	TRBV28	-	once	CASSLRGSTDTQYF	TGTGCCAGCAGTTTAAGGGGGAGCACAGATACGCAGTATTTT
TRBJ2-7	TRBV5-6	TRBD2	-	CASSVGLAGFYEQYF	TGTGCCAGCAGCGTGGGACTAGCGGGATTCTACGAGCAGTACTTC
TRBJ1-2	TRBV2	-	-	CASIHRVYGYTF	TGTGCCAGCATCCACAGGGTCTATGGCTACACCTTC
TRBJ1-1	TRBV6-5	-	-	CASSYKGYTEAFF	TGTGCCAGCAGTTACAAGGGGTACACTGAAGCTTTCTTT
TRBJ2-3	TRBV5-1	-	-	CASSLDGSSTDTQYF	TGCGCCAGCAGCTTGGACGGGTCTAGCACAGATACGCAGTATTTT
TRBJ2-7	TRBV19	-	-	CASSTLFFGNYEQYF	TGTGCCAGTAGTACTCTCTTTTTCGGGAATTACGAGCAGTACTTC
TRBJ1-1	TRBV7-9	-	-	CSSGGQYTEAFF	TGTTCCAGCGGAGGACAGTACACTGAAGCTTTCTTT
TRBJ1-2	TRBV6-4	-	-	CASSEGQDYGYTF	TGTGCCAGCAGTGAGGGGCAGGACTATGGCTACACCTTC
TRBJ2-7	TRBV4-1	TRBD2	-	CASRLGRGRGTYEQYF	TGCGCCAGCAGGCTCGGACGCGGGAGGGGGACCTACGAGCAGTACTTC
TRBJ2-3	TRBV19	TRBD2	-	CASSQRTSVGTDTQYF	TGTGCCAGTAGTCAAAGGACTAGCGTGGGGACAGATACGCAGTATTTT
TRBJ2-3	TRBV30	-	-	CAYRASSTDTQYF	TGTGCCTACAGGGCATCTAGCACAGATACGCAGTATTTT
TRBJ2-7	TRBV9	-	-	CASSPRMGYEQYF	TGTGCCAGCAGCCCCAGGATGGGCTACGAGCAGTACTTC
TRBJ2-1	TRBV7-3	TRBD1	-	CASSKTGSPYNEQFF	TGTGCCAGCAGCAAGACAGGGAGTCCCTACAATGAGCAGTTCTTC
TRBJ2-7	TRBV11-1	-	-	CASSPGLSYEQYF	TGTGCCAGCAGCCCCGGTCTTTCCTACGAGCAGTACTTC
TRBJ2-1	TRBV7-9	TRBD1	-	CASSSTGDPSSYNEQFF	TGTGCCAGCAGTTCGACAGGGGACCCGAGCTCCTACAATGAGCAGTTCTTC
TRBJ1-2	TRBV27	-	-	CASGSPNRVGGYTF	TGTGCCAGCGGTTCCCCGAACAGGGTGGGCGGCTACACCTTC
TRBJ2-7	TRBV6-1	-	-	CASSERVDEGYEQYF	TGTGCCAGCAGTGAACGGGTGGATGAGGGCTACGAGCAGTACTTC
TRBJ2-5	TRBV27	TRBD2	-	CASTPRGLAGIQETQYF	TGTGCCAGCACTCCCCGGGGGCTAGCGGGCATCCAAGAGACCCAGTACTTC
TRBJ2-3	TRBV12-5	TRBD1	-	CASRDRGSDTQYF	TGTGCTAGTCGGGACAGGGGATCAGATACGCAGTATTTT
TRBJ2-1	TRBV11-2	TRBD2	-	CASSLEAGAYNEQFF	TGTGCCAGCAGCTTAGAAGCGGGAGCCTACAATGAGCAGTTCTTC
TRBJ1-1	TRBV6-1	TRBD1	once	CASKRDSSNTEAFF	TGTGCCAGCAAGAGGGACAGCTCGAACACTGAAGCTTTCTTT
TRBJ2-7	TRBV28	TRBD1	-	CASSLRGPYEQYF	TGTGCCAGCAGTCTCAGGGGGCCGTACGAGCAGTACTTC
TRBJ1-5	TRBV28	-	-	CASSEVTAQPQHF	TGTGCCAGCAGCGAGGTTACCGCTCAGCCCCAGCATTTT
TRBJ2-7	TRBV4-1	-	-	CASRAGSDEQYF	TGCGCCAGCAGAGCAGGGTCGGACGAGCAGTACTTC
TRBJ2-2	TRBV27	-	-	CASSPTGTPTGELFF	TGTGCCAGCAGTCCGACCGGGACACCTACCGGGGAGCTGTTTTTT
TRBJ2-7	TRBV6-5	-	-	CASNLDTSYEQYF	TGTGCCTCCAACTTGGACACCTCCTACGAGCAGTACTTC
TRBJ2-3	TRBV10-1	-	-	CASSEVLSSSTDTQYF	TGCGCCAGCAGTGAGGTGCTCAGTTCCTCGACAGATACGCAGTATTTT